These 24 T cell receptor beta chains came from one sample sequenced in a study of blood T cell repertoires in COVID-19. The repertoire was sequenced with immunoSEQ multiplex PCR; TCRdb's copy has only in-frame clones and lacks some. This table has 200,000 to 300,000 clones, 80% to 90% appearing once. The specimen was peripheral blood. Source of these receptors: a woman older than 75 with COVID-19, enrolled during active disease.

In this sample, this clone turned up once. The chain combines TRBV19 with TRBJ1-6; TRBD1 is a possible D gene (6 bases). The CDR3 is 15 residues long. The germline V gene encodes CDR1 LNHDA and CDR2 SQIVND (reference sequence). Trimming shortened V by 10 bases and J by 7 bases, and 20 bases separated the two germline ends. This CDR3 is CATRTAQLDNSPLHF. CDR3 in DNA: TGTGCCACCCGGACAGCTCAGCTCGACAATTCACCCCTCCACTTT.

V is TRBV28 and J is TRBJ2-1, with TRBD2 matching over 12 bases. The germline V gene has CDR1 MDHEN and CDR2 SYDVKM. The ends lost 9 bases at V and 3 bases at J; junction bases unmatched: 3. This CDR3 is 14 amino acids long. In nucleotides, the CDR3 is TGTGCCAGTGGACTAGCGGGACTCTACAATGAGCAGTTCTTC. Protein product: CASGLAGLYNEQFF.

The rearrangement joins TRBV6-5 to TRBJ1-5; 7 nucleotides match TRBD1. With 5 bases clipped from V and 0 bases from J, the junction kept 1 base outside the gene matches. The CDR3 extends over 14 amino acids. Germline CDR1 and CDR2: MNHEY and SVGAGI. For the CDR3, the DNA is TGTGCCAGCAGTCGGGACAGTAGCAATCAGCCCCAGCATTTT. It encodes CASSRDSSNQPQHF.

The chain couples TRBV12-3 or TRBV12-4 to TRBJ1-1, with D possibly matching TRBD1 (6 bases). This CDR3 spans 10 amino acids. V was shortened by 9 bases and J by 8 bases, with 10 bases between the two germline ends. The CDR3 sequence is CASGTMEAFF. CDR3 coding DNA: TGTGCCAGTGGGACAATGGAAGCTTTCTTT.

The chain couples TRBV20-1 to TRBJ2-7; no definite D call. Between the trimmed V and J ends, which lost 7 bases and 4 bases, there was a span of 11 bases. The germline V gene encodes CDR1 DFQATT and CDR2 SNEGSKA (reference sequence). The CDR3 totals 11 residues. In DNA, the CDR3 is TGCAGTGTTAACCCCCAGTACGAGCAGTACTTC. This encodes CSVNPQYEQYF.

The V call is TRBV7-2, the J call TRBJ1-4; 8 bases are a match to TRBD1. V trimming: 2 bases; J trimming: 7 bases; junction bases outside the gene matches: 3. CDR1 is SGHTA and CDR2 is FQGNSA in the germline V gene. The CDR3 loop spans 14 amino acids. The CDR3 DNA reads as TGTGCCAGCAGCTTATCACAGGGGGGTGAAAAACTGTTTTTT. It translates to CASSLSQGGEKLFF.

The V call is TRBV9, the J call TRBJ2-3; 10 nucleotides agree with TRBD1. The CDR3 runs to 16 residues. Germline V gene sequence: CDR1 SGDLS, CDR2 YYNGEE. J was trimmed by 6 bases and V by 4 bases; bases with no gene match: 11. Written as DNA, the CDR3 is TGTGCCAGCAGCATTAGCCCTGGACAGGGGGACGATACGCAGTATTTT. Translation: CASSISPGQGDDTQYF.

The chain joins TRBV4-3 to TRBJ2-5, with D tentatively TRBD2 (5 bases). This CDR3 spans 19 amino acids. Per the germline V gene, CDR1 is LGHNA and CDR2 is YSLEER. The ends were cut back, 0 bases at V and 1 base at J, with 21 bases in the middle. The CDR3 nucleotides are TGCGCCAGCAGCCAAGATTGGCTTTCTCTCGGGGATTCCCAAGAGACCCAGTACTTC. Its protein is CASSQDWLSLGDSQETQYF.

The sample holds a few counts of this clone. The chain joins TRBV5-6 to TRBJ2-7, with a weak D call TRBD2 (5 bases). The V and J ends lost 2 bases and 2 bases respectively, with 8 bases between them. The CDR3 loop spans 13 amino acids. CDR1 is SGHDT and CDR2 is YYEEEE in the germline V gene. The CDR3 DNA reads as TGTGCCAGCAGCTTCGGGGAAACCTACGAGCAGTACTTC. It is translated as CASSFGETYEQYF. Looking up the rest from reference TRBV5-6 and TRBJ2-7 gives the full variable domain: DAGVTQSPTHLIKTRGQQVTLRCSPKSGHDTVSWYQQALGQGPQFIFQYYEEEERQRGNFPDRFSGHQFPNYSSELNVNALLLGDSALYLCASSFGETYEQYFGPGTRLTVT.

The rearrangement links TRBV5-1 to TRBJ2-2, with a weak D call TRBD2 (5 bases). V shed 1 base and J shed 5 bases, with 12 bases lying between them. Germline assignment: CDR1 SGHRS and CDR2 YFSETQ. This CDR3 comprises 15 residues. The CDR3 DNA reads TGCGCCAGCAGCTTGAGCTCCCGAGGGACCGGGGAGCTGTTTTTT. The encoded protein is CASSLSSRGTGELFF.

CDR3 residues: CASSSGVGTYNEQFF. The CDR3 DNA reads as TGTGCCAGCAGCTCAGGGGTCGGGACCTACAATGAGCAGTTCTTC. The chain combines TRBV7-3 with TRBJ2-1; possibly TRBD1 for D (6 bases). V lost 4 bases, J lost 2 bases, and 12 bases lay in between. CDR1 and CDR2 from the germline V gene are SGHTA and FQGTGA. The CDR3 has 15 amino acids.

The chain employs TRBV4-1 and TRBJ2-7; TRBD1 matches at 8 bases. CDR1 and CDR2 (germline): MGHRA, YSYEKL. V dropped 3 bases and J dropped 2; count of bases not matched to a gene: 15. There are 18 residues in the CDR3. CDR3 sequence (DNA): TGCGCCAGCAGCCACAACGGACTCGGACAGGGAGTTCCCTACGAGCAGTACTTC. Translation gives CASSHNGLGQGVPYEQYF.

The V call is TRBV7-2, the J call TRBJ1-3, with D perhaps matching TRBD1 (6 bases). The CDR3 length is 14 residues. Germline V lookup: CDR1 SGHTA, CDR2 FQGNSA. With 5 bases removed from V and 8 bases from J, the gap between germline ends came to 16 bases. The CDR3 is CASSNFRGADTIYF. The CDR3 nucleotides read TGTGCCAGCAGCAATTTCAGGGGAGCAGACACCATATATTTT. Using reference TRBV7-2 and TRBJ1-3 for the parts outside the CDR3, the full variable domain is GAGVSQSPSNKVTEKGKDVELRCDPISGHTALYWYRQSLGQGLEFLIYFQGNSAPDKSGLPSDRFSAERTGGSVSTLTIQRTQQEDSAVYLCASSNFRGADTIYFGEGSWLTVV.

This clone was picked up a small number of times. The identical CDR3 is also encoded by other nucleotide sequences in the sample. This chain connects TRBV7-9 to TRBJ1-6; TRBD1 might be the D (5 bases). CDR1 is SEHNR and CDR2 is FQNEAQ in the germline V gene (reference sequence). V lost 4 bases, J lost 7 bases, and 5 bases lay in between. The CDR3 consists of 12 residues. The CDR3 reads CASSSGNSPLHF. The CDR3 DNA reads as TGTGCCAGCAGCTCAGGGAATTCACCCCTCCACTTT.

V gene TRBV18 combines with J gene TRBJ2-7, with D uncertain. CDR3 length: 13 residues. Germline CDR1 reads KGHSH; CDR2 reads LQKENI. Trimming took off 1 base at V and 4 bases at J, with 8 bases between the two ends. CDR3 in DNA: TGTGCCAGCTCACCACGGGCACCGTACGAGCAGTACTTC. Translation: CASSPRAPYEQYF.

The chain couples TRBV10-3 to TRBJ1-2; TRBD1 matches at 9 bases. The CDR3 contains 17 residues. The germline CDR1 and CDR2 sequences are ENHRY and SYGVKD. V lost 5 bases to trimming and J lost 7 bases; unmatched junction nucleotides: 17. The CDR3 here is CAISSWAADRGPSGYTF. CDR3 DNA sequence: TGTGCCATCAGTAGTTGGGCGGCGGACAGGGGTCCTAGTGGCTACACCTTC.

The CDR3 loop is CASSTISGTLSYEQYF. The CDR3 DNA reads as TGTGCCAGCAGTACTATCTCCGGGACACTATCTTACGAGCAGTACTTC. The J gene is TRBJ2-7, the V gene TRBV27, with D possibly TRBD1 on 6 matching bases. CDR1 MNHEY and CDR2 SMNVEV come from the germline V gene (reference sequence). The CDR3 contains 16 residues. V lost 5 bases to trimming and J lost 4 bases, with 21 bases between them.

The rearrangement uses TRBV27 and TRBJ2-2; D might be TRBD1 (7 bases). V dropped 8 bases and J dropped 0 bases, with 25 bases sitting between them. CDR3 length equals 19 residues. Germline V gene lookup returns CDR1 MNHEY and CDR2 SMNVEV (reference sequence). CDR3 nucleotides: TGTGCCAGCGCATTTGTAATCGAGGAGGGGGCCTCGAACACCGGGGAGCTGTTTTTT. Translating it yields CASAFVIEEGASNTGELFF.

The V gene is TRBV28, the J gene TRBJ1-5; D is uncertain. The CDR3 is 12 amino acids. The V end lost 8 bases, the J end lost 2 bases, and 7 bases lay between the germline ends. Germline lookup yields CDR1 MDHEN and CDR2 SYDVKM. This chain's CDR3 is CASHEGNQPQHF. DNA of the CDR3: TGTGCCAGCCATGAGGGCAATCAGCCCCAGCATTTT.

The chain links TRBV19 to TRBJ1-5; D is undetermined. This CDR3 comprises 16 residues. The V gene's germline CDR1 is LNHDA and CDR2 SQIVND (reference sequence). Trimming removed 9 bases from V and 4 bases from J, with 22 bases in between. CDR3 DNA: TGTGCCAGCCGGCCCCAACACGGGGAATGGAATCAGCCCCAGCATTTT. Translating it yields CASRPQHGEWNQPQHF.

The genes are TRBV6-5 and TRBJ2-2, with 7 bases that match TRBD2. V shed 8 bases, J shed 4 bases, and the junction held 4 bases outside the gene matches. Germline assignment: CDR1 MNHEY and CDR2 SVGAGI. The CDR3 spans 13 residues. The CDR3: CASGGGRTGELFF. The CDR3 nucleotides read TGTGCCAGCGGGGGGGGTCGCACCGGGGAGCTGTTTTTT.

J is TRBJ2-7 and V is TRBV6-4, with D perhaps matching TRBD2 (6 bases). The CDR3 consists of 14 residues. Germline CDR1 is MRHNA and CDR2 is SNTAGT. Trimming left V 2 bases short and J 6 bases short, with 14 bases between. CDR3 in DNA: TGTGCCAGCAGTGACGGCGGGAAGGGGAGCGAGCAGTACTTC. It translates to CASSDGGKGSEQYF.

This rearrangement joins TRBV6-5 to TRBJ2-5; no clear D. CDR3 size: 11 residues. Trimming removed 5 bases at V and 5 bases at J, with 6 bases between. Germline V CDR1 and CDR2: MNHEY, SVGAGI. CDR3 nucleotide sequence: TGTGCCAGCAGTCAGAAGGAGACCCAGTACTTC. Protein sequence: CASSQKETQYF.

This clone was counted between two and nine times. The chain uses TRBV9 and TRBJ2-2; 10 bases are shared with TRBD2. In germline, CDR1 is SGDLS, CDR2 YYNGEE. With 0 bases clipped from V and 8 bases from J, the junction kept 4 bases outside the gene matches. The CDR3 has 15 residues. As DNA, the CDR3 is TGTGCCAGCAGCGTAGGGCCTAGCGGGAGAGGGGAGCTGTTTTTT. Encoded protein: CASSVGPSGRGELFF.